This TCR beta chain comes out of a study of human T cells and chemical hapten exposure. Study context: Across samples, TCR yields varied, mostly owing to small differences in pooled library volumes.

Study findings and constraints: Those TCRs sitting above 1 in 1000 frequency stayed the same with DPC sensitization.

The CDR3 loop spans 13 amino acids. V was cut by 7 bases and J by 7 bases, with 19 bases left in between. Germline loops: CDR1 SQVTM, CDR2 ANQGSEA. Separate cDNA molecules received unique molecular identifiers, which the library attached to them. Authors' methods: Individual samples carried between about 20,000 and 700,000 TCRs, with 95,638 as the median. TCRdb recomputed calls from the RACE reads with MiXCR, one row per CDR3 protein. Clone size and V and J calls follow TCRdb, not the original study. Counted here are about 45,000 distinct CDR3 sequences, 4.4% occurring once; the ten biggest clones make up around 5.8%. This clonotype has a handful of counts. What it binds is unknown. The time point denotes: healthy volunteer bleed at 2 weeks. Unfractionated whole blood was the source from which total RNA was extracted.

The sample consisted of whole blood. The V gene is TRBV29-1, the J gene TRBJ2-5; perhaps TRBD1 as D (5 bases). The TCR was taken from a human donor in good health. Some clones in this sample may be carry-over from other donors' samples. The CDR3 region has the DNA TGCAGCGGGACGGGCAGGGCCTTCGCGACCCAGTACTTC. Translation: CSGTGRAFATQYF.